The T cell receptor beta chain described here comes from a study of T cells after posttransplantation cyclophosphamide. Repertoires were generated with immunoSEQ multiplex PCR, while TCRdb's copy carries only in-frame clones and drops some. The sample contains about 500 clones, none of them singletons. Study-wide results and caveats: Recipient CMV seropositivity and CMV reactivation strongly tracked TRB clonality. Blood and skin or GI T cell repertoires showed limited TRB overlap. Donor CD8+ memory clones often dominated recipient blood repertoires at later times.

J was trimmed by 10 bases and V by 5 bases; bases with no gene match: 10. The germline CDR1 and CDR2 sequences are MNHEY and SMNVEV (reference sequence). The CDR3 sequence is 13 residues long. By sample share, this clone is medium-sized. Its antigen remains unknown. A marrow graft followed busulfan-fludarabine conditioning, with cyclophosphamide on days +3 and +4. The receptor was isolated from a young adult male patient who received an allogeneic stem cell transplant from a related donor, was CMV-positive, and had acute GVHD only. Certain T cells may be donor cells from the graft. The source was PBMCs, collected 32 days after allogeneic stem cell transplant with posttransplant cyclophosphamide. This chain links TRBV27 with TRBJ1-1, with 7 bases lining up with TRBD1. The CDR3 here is CASSPNTGVGAFF. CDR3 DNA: TGTGCCAGCAGTCCGAATACAGGGGTGGGAGCTTTCTTT.